The 18 T cell receptor beta chains listed next were all sequenced from one sample in a study of control samples from healthy donors and cancer patients. Assay used: immunoSEQ multiplex PCR; TCRdb lists only in-frame clones, some missing. Of approximately 150,000 clones in the sample, 90% to 95% were seen once. The specimen was blood. The source is a woman aged 18-29 years in good health.

This sequence joins TRBV6-5 and TRBJ2-1, with no clear D. In germline, CDR1 is MNHEY, CDR2 SVGAGI. This CDR3 has 15 amino acids. V was cut by 6 bases and J by 2 bases, with 14 bases left in between. The CDR3 spells CASSRASGPYNEQFF. Written as DNA, the CDR3 is TGTGCCAGCAGCCGTGCGTCGGGCCCCTACAATGAGCAGTTCTTC.

The gene calls are TRBV5-6 and TRBJ2-3; maybe TRBD1 (6 bases). The V gene's germline CDR1 is SGHDT and CDR2 YYEEEE. The CDR3 spans 14 residues. V dropped 6 bases and J dropped 0 bases, with 11 bases sitting between them. The CDR3 coding sequence is TGTGCCAGCATCAGGGACATTAGCACAGATACGCAGTATTTT. Protein product: CASIRDISTDTQYF.

The chain carries TRBV28 and TRBJ1-5; 7 bases line up with TRBD1. This CDR3 region has 15 residues. Germline V gives CDR1 MDHEN, CDR2 SYDVKM. After removal of 7 bases from V and 7 bases from J, the junction contained 13 bases not matched to a gene. CDR3 coding DNA: TGTGCCAGCATCCCCTCAGGGGGAGGGGACCAGCCCCAGCATTTT. Translated: CASIPSGGGDQPQHF. Together with reference TRBV28 and TRBJ1-5, the CDR3 gives the full variable domain: DVKVTQSSRYLVKRTGEKVFLECVQDMDHENMFWYRQDPGLGLRLIYFSYDVKMKEKGDIPEGYSVSREKKERFSLILESASTNQTSMYLCASIPSGGGDQPQHFGDGTRLSIL.

This clone is a singleton in its sample. The chain employs TRBV28 and TRBJ1-2; 10 nucleotides line up with TRBD1. Germline assignment: CDR1 MDHEN and CDR2 SYDVKM. The CDR3 contains 15 residues. Germline trimming cut 4 bases from V and 6 bases from J; bases unmatched to any gene: 8. The CDR3 nucleotides are TGTGCCAGCAGTTCAGCCGGGACAGGGGAAAATGGCTACACCTTC. It encodes CASSSAGTGENGYTF.

This chain links TRBV19 with TRBJ1-6; TRBD1 might be the D (5 bases). Germline-derived CDR1 and CDR2 are LNHDA and SQIVND (reference sequence). This CDR3 has 13 residues. Trimming stripped 1 base from V and 10 bases from J, with 8 bases between. CDR3 sequence (DNA): TGTGCCAGTAGTATAGTTGGGGGATCACCCCTCCACTTT. Encoded protein: CASSIVGGSPLHF.

The chain joins TRBV6-5 to TRBJ1-2, with D hard to call. The CDR3 covers 15 residues. From germline, CDR1 is MNHEY and CDR2 SVGAGI. Trimming cost V 0 bases and J 0 bases, with 8 bases left between them. The CDR3 DNA reads as TGTGCCAGCAGTTACTCCGAGACAACTAACTATGGCTACACCTTC. Translating it yields CASSYSETTNYGYTF.

The chain carries TRBV10-3 and TRBJ2-7, with D unresolved. V shed 10 bases and J shed 0 bases, with 10 bases lying between them. This CDR3 is 12 amino acids long. Looked up from germline, CDR1 is ENHRY and CDR2 is SYGVKD. The DNA for the CDR3 is TGTGCCACTGGGCCTATCTCCTACGAGCAGTACTTC. The encoded protein is CATGPISYEQYF.

The CDR3, as DNA: TGTGCCACCAGTGATTCGAGCGAATTTCGGGGACAGGGGGAACACGAGCAGTACTTC. Residues: CATSDSSEFRGQGEHEQYF. The chain couples TRBV24-1 to TRBJ2-7; TRBD1 matches at 11 bases. Germline CDR1 reads KGHDR; CDR2 reads SFDVKD. This CDR3 contains 19 residues. The V gene end was trimmed by 2 bases and the J gene end by 5 bases; junction bases not matched to a gene: 16.

The chain has TRBV19 and TRBJ1-4, with 11 bases that match TRBD1. Germline lookup yields CDR1 LNHDA and CDR2 SQIVND (reference sequence). The trim removed 3 bases at V and 2 bases at J, leaving 2 bases unmatched. The CDR3 is 16 residues long. The CDR3 loop is CASSMGQGVTNEKLFF. In nucleotides, the CDR3 is TGTGCCAGTAGTATGGGACAGGGGGTTACTAATGAAAAACTGTTTTTT.

The chain is built from TRBV6-5 and TRBJ1-1; a possible D gene is TRBD1 (5 bases). Germline CDR1 reads MNHEY; CDR2 reads SVGAGI. This CDR3 is 14 amino acids long. V gave up 7 bases and J gave up 3 bases, with 15 bases separating them. This CDR3 reads CASTPPGGYTEAFF. Here the CDR3 DNA reads TGTGCCAGCACCCCTCCGGGGGGATACACTGAAGCTTTCTTT.

The chain employs TRBV6-2 or TRBV6-3 and TRBJ2-5, with 10 positions matching TRBD2. The CDR3 runs to 17 residues. Germline V gives CDR1 MNHEY, CDR2 SVGEGT. V shed 2 bases and J 0 bases; nucleotides not matched to a gene: 6. In nucleotides, the CDR3 is TGTGCCAGCAGTTACACAATTAGCGGGGGGTACCAAGAGACCCAGTACTTC. Translating it yields CASSYTISGGYQETQYF.

The chain carries TRBV10-3 and TRBJ1-1; D is perhaps TRBD1 (5 bases). The CDR3 runs to 15 residues. Trimming stripped 3 bases from V and 5 bases from J, with 16 bases between. CDR1 ENHRY and CDR2 SYGVKD come from the germline V gene. In DNA form, the CDR3 reads TGTGCCATCAGTGATGATCTGGCAGGGCTAACTGAAGCTTTCTTT. It is translated as CAISDDLAGLTEAFF.

V usage is TRBV19 and J usage is TRBJ1-1; TRBD1 might be the D (5 bases). Trimming took off 6 bases at V and 1 base at J, with 6 bases between the two ends. The CDR3 consists of 12 residues. Germline CDR1 and CDR2: LNHDA and SQIVND (reference sequence). Written as DNA, the CDR3 is TGTGCCAGTAGGAGGGGGAACACTGAAGCTTTCTTT. This encodes CASRRGNTEAFF. The whole variable domain, remainder taken from reference TRBV19 and TRBJ1-1, is DGGITQSPKYLFRKEGQNVTLSCEQNLNHDAMYWYRQDPGQGLRLIYYSQIVNDFQKGDIAEGYSVSREKKESFPLTVTSAQKNPTAFYLCASRRGNTEAFFGQGTRLTVV.

V is TRBV15 and J is TRBJ2-1, with D perhaps TRBD1 (6 bases). Germline-derived CDR1 and CDR2 are LNHNV and YYDKDF (reference sequence). CDR3 size: 14 residues. V shed 3 bases and J shed 9 bases, with 15 bases lying between them. In DNA form, the CDR3 reads TGTGCCACCAGCAGGCCGCTGACAGGCCGTGAGCAGTTCTTC. Protein product: CATSRPLTGREQFF.

The gene calls are TRBV2 and TRBJ2-5; TRBD2 aligns across 13 bases. This CDR3 has 13 amino acids. V lost 11 bases to trimming and J lost 5 bases; unmatched junction nucleotides: 5. The germline V gene encodes CDR1 SNHLY and CDR2 FYNNEI. CDR3 residues: CAGGLAGEETQYF. DNA for the CDR3: TGTGCCGGAGGACTAGCGGGAGAGGAGACCCAGTACTTC.

The V call is TRBV7-8, the J call TRBJ1-2; no clear D. Between the trimmed V and J ends, which lost 1 base and 3 bases, there was a span of 9 bases. The CDR3 has 14 amino acids. In germline, CDR1 is SGHVS, CDR2 FQNEAQ. CDR3 region: CASSLGTADYGYTF. CDR3 nucleotide sequence: TGTGCCAGCAGCTTAGGTACAGCTGACTATGGCTACACCTTC.

The chain links TRBV7-2 to TRBJ2-5; tentative D call: TRBD2 (5 bases). The CDR3 contains 13 residues. CDR1 is SGHTA and CDR2 is FQGNSA in the germline V gene. V dropped 5 bases and J dropped 3 bases, with 10 bases sitting between them. CDR3 sequence reads: CASSPYGKETQYF. The CDR3 coding sequence is TGTGCCAGCAGCCCCTACGGGAAAGAGACCCAGTACTTC.

This sequence joins TRBV5-1 and TRBJ2-3; 11 nucleotides line up with TRBD2. In germline, CDR1 is SGHRS, CDR2 YFSETQ. This CDR3 is 15 amino acids long. Trimming took 4 bases from V and 2 from J; bases not matched to a gene: 3. CDR3 loop: CASSATSGTTDTQYF. The DNA of the CDR3 is TGCGCCAGCAGCGCGACTAGCGGGACCACAGATACGCAGTATTTT.